Listed below are T cell receptor beta chains from one sample, sequenced in a study of T cell repertoires in cytomegalovirus infection. TCRdb called the reads again in MiXCR, with one record for every CDR3 protein. This table has approximately 100,000 distinct CDR3 sequences, less than 25% appearing once. The sequenced sample was CD8+ T cells from PBMCs. Receptor source: a human donor in good health (CMV status not recorded). Some clones in this sample may be carry-over from other donors' samples. Each CDR3 is given with its conserved first and last residue. A D gene is named only where the DNA matches it firmly. A clone size is listed for some rows: how often the clone was seen (once, few, many), or a class if it is expanded.

CDR3 protein: CASSLAGSLSYEQYF
CDR3 DNA: TGTGCCAGCAGTTTGGCAGGGTCCCTGTCCTACGAGCAGTACTTC
clone size: many
V gene: TRBV12-3/TRBV12-4
J gene: TRBJ2-7
D gene: -

CDR3 protein: CSARDFRESNTGELFF
CDR3 DNA: TGCAGTGCTAGAGATTTTAGGGAGTCGAACACCGGGGAGCTGTTTTTT
clone size: -
V gene: TRBV20-1
J gene: TRBJ2-2
D gene: -

CDR3 protein: CASSQGVAGGLPTDTQYF
CDR3 DNA: TGCGCCAGCAGCCAAGGGGTAGCGGGGGGGCTCCCCACAGATACGCAGTATTTT
clone size: -
V gene: TRBV4-3
J gene: TRBJ2-3
D gene: TRBD2

CDR3 protein: CASSHGGESSGNTIYF
CDR3 DNA: TGTGCCAGCAGTCACGGGGGGGAGAGCTCTGGAAACACCATATATTTT
clone size: -
V gene: TRBV9
J gene: TRBJ1-3
D gene: -

CDR3 protein: CASSGLQLSYGYTF
CDR3 DNA: TGTGCCAGCAGCGGACTACAGCTTTCTTATGGCTACACCTTC
clone size: -
V gene: TRBV5-6
J gene: TRBJ1-2
D gene: -

CDR3 protein: CASSLAEGGFKDEQYF
CDR3 DNA: TGTGCCAGCAGCTTAGCGGAAGGGGGCTTTAAGGACGAGCAGTACTTC
clone size: few
V gene: TRBV7-6
J gene: TRBJ2-7
D gene: TRBD1

CDR3 protein: CSARDVGEPVYGYTF
CDR3 DNA: TGCAGTGCTAGAGATGTAGGAGAACCAGTGTATGGCTACACCTTC
clone size: few
V gene: TRBV20-1
J gene: TRBJ1-2
D gene: -

CDR3 protein: CASSLENTGELFF
CDR3 DNA: TGTGCCAGCAGCTTAGAAAACACCGGGGAGCTGTTTTTT
clone size: -
V gene: TRBV7-6
J gene: TRBJ2-2
D gene: -

CDR3 protein: CASSLNQMNTEAFF
CDR3 DNA: TGTGCCAGCAGCCTGAATCAGATGAACACTGAAGCTTTCTTT
clone size: few
V gene: TRBV7-9
J gene: TRBJ1-1
D gene: -

CDR3 protein: CASSLTGTLRGETQYF
CDR3 DNA: TGTGCCAGCAGTTTAACGGGGACCCTGAGGGGGGAGACCCAGTACTTC
clone size: few
V gene: TRBV12-3/TRBV12-4
J gene: TRBJ2-5
D gene: -

CDR3 protein: CASSANGVEQYF
CDR3 DNA: TGTGCCAGCAGTGCTAATGGGGTTGAGCAGTACTTC
clone size: few
V gene: TRBV12-3/TRBV12-4
J gene: TRBJ2-7
D gene: -

CDR3 protein: CASSGRVTDTQYF
CDR3 DNA: TGTGCCAGCAGCGGGCGGGTCACAGATACGCAGTATTTT
clone size: -
V gene: TRBV12-3/TRBV12-4
J gene: TRBJ2-3
D gene: -

CDR3 protein: CASSPGQGGGEAFF
CDR3 DNA: TGTGCCAGCAGCCCCGGGCAGGGCGGGGGTGAAGCTTTCTTT
clone size: -
V gene: TRBV6-6
J gene: TRBJ1-1
D gene: -

CDR3 protein: CASSYLLGDAGVYEQYF
CDR3 DNA: TGTGCCAGCAGTTATCTCCTCGGGGACGCCGGGGTATACGAGCAGTACTTC
clone size: -
V gene: TRBV6-5
J gene: TRBJ2-7
D gene: -

CDR3 protein: CASSQDQDLRYF
CDR3 DNA: TGCGCCAGCAGCCAAGATCAGGACCTCCGGTACTTC
clone size: -
V gene: TRBV4-1
J gene: TRBJ2-7
D gene: -

CDR3 protein: CASSPVASTNEKLFF
CDR3 DNA: TGTGCCAGCAGCCCCGTCGCTTCAACTAATGAAAAACTGTTTTTT
clone size: -
V gene: TRBV28
J gene: TRBJ1-4
D gene: -

CDR3 protein: CASSSGLAGMQFF
CDR3 DNA: TGTGCCAGTAGTAGCGGACTAGCGGGAATGCAGTTCTTC
clone size: few
V gene: TRBV19
J gene: TRBJ2-1
D gene: TRBD2

CDR3 protein: CASSSLPGGYEQYF
CDR3 DNA: TGTGCCAGCAGCTCCCTTCCGGGGGGCTACGAGCAGTACTTC
clone size: many
V gene: TRBV7-2
J gene: TRBJ2-7
D gene: TRBD2

CDR3 protein: CASSESVGVGDEQYF
CDR3 DNA: TGCGCCAGCAGCGAGTCGGTCGGGGTAGGCGACGAGCAGTACTTC
clone size: many
V gene: TRBV4-3
J gene: TRBJ2-7
D gene: -

CDR3 protein: CASSLSQGGFEQYF
CDR3 DNA: TGTGCCAGCAGCTTAAGTCAGGGGGGTTTTGAGCAGTACTTC
clone size: -
V gene: TRBV11-3
J gene: TRBJ2-7
D gene: -